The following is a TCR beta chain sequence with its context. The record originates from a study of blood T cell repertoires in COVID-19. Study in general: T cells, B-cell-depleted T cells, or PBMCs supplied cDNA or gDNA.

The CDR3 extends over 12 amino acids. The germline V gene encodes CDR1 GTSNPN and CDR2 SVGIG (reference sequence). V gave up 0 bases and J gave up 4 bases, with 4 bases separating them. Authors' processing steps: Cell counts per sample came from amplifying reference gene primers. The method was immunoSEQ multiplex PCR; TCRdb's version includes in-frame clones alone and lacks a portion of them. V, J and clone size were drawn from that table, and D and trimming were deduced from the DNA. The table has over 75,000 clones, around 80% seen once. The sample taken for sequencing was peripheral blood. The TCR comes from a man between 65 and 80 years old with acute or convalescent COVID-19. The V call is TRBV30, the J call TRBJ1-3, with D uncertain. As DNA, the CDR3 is TGTGCCTGGAGTGTACTAGGAAACACCATATATTTT. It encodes CAWSVLGNTIYF. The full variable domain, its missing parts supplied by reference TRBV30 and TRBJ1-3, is SQTIHQWPATLVQPVGSPLSLECTVEGTSNPNLYWYRQAAGRGLQLLFYSVGIGQISSEVPQNLSASRPQDRQFILSSKKLLLSDSGFYLCAWSVLGNTIYFGEGSWLTVV.